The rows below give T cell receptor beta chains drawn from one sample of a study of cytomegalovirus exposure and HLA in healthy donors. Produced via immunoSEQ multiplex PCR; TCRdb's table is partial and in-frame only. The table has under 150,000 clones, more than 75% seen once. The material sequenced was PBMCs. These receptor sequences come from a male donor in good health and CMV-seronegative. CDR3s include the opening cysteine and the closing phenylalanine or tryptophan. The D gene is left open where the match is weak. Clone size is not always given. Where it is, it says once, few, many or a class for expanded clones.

CDR3 protein: CASSPTRGRNEKLFF; CDR3 DNA: TGTGCCAGCAGCCCCACCAGGGGGCGCAATGAAAAACTGTTTTTT; J gene: TRBJ1-4; clone size: .; D gene: TRBD1; V gene: TRBV7-2
CDR3 protein: CASSLKERGANEQFF; CDR3 DNA: TGTGCCAGCAGCTTGAAGGAGCGGGGGGCCAATGAGCAGTTCTTC; J gene: TRBJ2-1; clone size: .; D gene: TRBD2; V gene: TRBV5-4
CDR3 protein: CAWKGDRDTEAFF; CDR3 DNA: TGTGCCTGGAAAGGGGACAGGGACACTGAAGCTTTCTTT; J gene: TRBJ1-1; clone size: .; D gene: TRBD1; V gene: TRBV30
CDR3 protein: CSVAEVLYNEQFF; CDR3 DNA: TGCAGCGTTGCTGAGGTCCTCTACAATGAGCAGTTCTTC; J gene: TRBJ2-1; clone size: .; D gene: .; V gene: TRBV29-1
CDR3 protein: CASSLGENYEQYF; CDR3 DNA: TGTGCCAGCAGCTTAGGGGAGAACTACGAGCAGTACTTC; J gene: TRBJ2-7; clone size: .; D gene: .; V gene: TRBV11-2
CDR3 protein: CASSQEGLAGGRGSTGELFF; CDR3 DNA: TGTGCCAGCAGCCAAGAGGGACTAGCGGGGGGGCGCGGAAGCACCGGGGAGCTGTTTTTT; J gene: TRBJ2-2; clone size: .; D gene: TRBD2; V gene: TRBV4-2
CDR3 protein: CASTPGLPNEQFF; CDR3 DNA: TGTGCCAGTACCCCAGGACTGCCCAATGAGCAGTTCTTC; J gene: TRBJ2-1; clone size: .; D gene: .; V gene: TRBV19
CDR3 protein: CASSFRRGTLYNRQFF; CDR3 DNA: TGTGCCAGCAGCTTTAGACGGGGGACCCTATACAATCGGCAGTTCTTC; J gene: TRBJ2-1; clone size: .; D gene: .; V gene: TRBV5-4
CDR3 protein: CSVEESYEQYF; CDR3 DNA: TGCAGCGTTGAAGAGAGCTACGAGCAGTACTTC; J gene: TRBJ2-7; clone size: .; D gene: .; V gene: TRBV29-1
CDR3 protein: CASSLSHGELFF; CDR3 DNA: TGTGCCAGCAGCTTATCACATGGGGAGCTGTTTTTT; J gene: TRBJ2-2; clone size: .; D gene: .; V gene: TRBV7-8
CDR3 protein: CASSDQMNTEAFF; CDR3 DNA: TGTGCCAGCAGTGATCAGATGAACACTGAAGCTTTCTTT; J gene: TRBJ1-1; clone size: .; D gene: .; V gene: TRBV2
CDR3 protein: CASSRTTGGGQPQHF; CDR3 DNA: TGCGCCAGCAGCCGGACGACAGGGGGCGGTCAGCCCCAGCATTTT; J gene: TRBJ1-5; clone size: few; D gene: TRBD1; V gene: TRBV4-3